This T cell receptor beta chain appears in the sequencing data of a study of blood T cell repertoires in COVID-19. As for the study in general: T cells, B-cell-depleted T cells, or PBMCs provided the cDNA or gDNA that served as material.

The data were produced by immunoSEQ multiplex PCR, yet TCRdb's version contains in-frame clones alone and is incomplete. The sample yields about 42,000 clones, more than 75% seen once. This CDR3 is built from 15 residues. Germline values: CDR1 MGHDK, CDR2 SYGVNS. Trimming stripped 6 bases from V and 0 bases from J, with 11 bases between. The sample was peripheral blood. The TCR originated in a man older than 75 with acute or convalescent COVID-19. V and J are TRBV25-1 and TRBJ1-4; the D gene is possibly TRBD1 (5 bases). The CDR3 DNA reads as TGTGCCAGCAGGGGACCGGGGGCAACTAATGAAAAACTGTTTTTT. It yields the protein CASRGPGATNEKLFF.